These 18 T cell receptor beta chains were sequenced from one sample in a study of blood T cells in healthy people across ages. Then a second PCR, running about 6 to 11 cycles, was carried out with a sample-barcoded 5' primer and a J-beta primer mix. TCRdb passed the 5' RACE reads through MiXCR, listing each CDR3 protein once. This table has around 900,000 distinct CDR3 sequences, roughly 50% appearing once. Input material: blood. The receptor source for this set is a woman aged 60 to 75 in good health.

This chain links TRBV6-2 or TRBV6-3 with TRBJ2-7; D gene unclear. The CDR3 contains 14 residues. V was trimmed by 0 bases and J by 4 bases, leaving 10 bases between them. Germline V CDR1 and CDR2: MNHEY, SVGEGT. The chain's CDR3 is CASSYSKHLYEQYF. CDR3 nucleotides: TGTGCCAGCAGTTACTCGAAACACCTATACGAGCAGTACTTC.

The chain carries TRBV14 and TRBJ2-3; D may match TRBD1 or TRBD2 (5 bases each). V was trimmed by 7 bases and J by 5 bases, leaving 13 bases between them. CDR3 size: 13 residues. CDR1 and CDR2 (germline): SGHDN, FVKESK. The CDR3 loop reads CASNLGTVDTQYF. The CDR3 DNA follows: TGTGCCAGCAACCTTGGGACCGTAGATACGCAGTATTTT.

The chain recombines TRBV15 with TRBJ1-5, with D perhaps TRBD1 (5 bases). The CDR3 loop spans 16 amino acids. The germline CDR1 and CDR2 sequences are LNHNV and YYDKDF (reference sequence). Trimming stripped 2 bases from V and 7 bases from J, with 18 bases between. CDR3 DNA sequence: TGTGCCACCAGCAGATCCCTCTGGGGGGTTGGCCAGCCCCAGCATTTT. This translates into CATSRSLWGVGQPQHF.

This chain uses TRBV5-1 with TRBJ2-7; a possible D gene is TRBD1 (6 bases). The CDR3 runs to 15 residues. The germline V gene encodes CDR1 SGHRS and CDR2 YFSETQ. The V and J ends lost 1 base and 2 bases respectively, with 13 bases between them. The CDR3 region has the DNA TGCGCCAGCAGCTTGCCAGGGACACCTCCCTACGAGCAGTACTTC. Its protein is CASSLPGTPPYEQYF. The full variable domain, its missing parts supplied by reference TRBV5-1 and TRBJ2-7, is KAGVTQTPRYLIKTRGQQVTLSCSPISGHRSVSWYQQTPGQGLQFLFEYFSETQRNKGNFPGRFSGRQFSNSRSEMNVSTLELGDSALYLCASSLPGTPPYEQYFGPGTRLTVT.

V and J are TRBV12-3 or TRBV12-4 and TRBJ2-1; D is perhaps TRBD1 (6 bases). This CDR3 has 15 residues. V was cut by 1 base and J by 3 bases, with 10 bases left in between. The CDR3 loop reads CASSLVTGHYNEQFF. DNA of the CDR3: TGTGCCAGCAGTTTAGTCACGGGACACTACAATGAGCAGTTCTTC.

The chain carries TRBV12-3 or TRBV12-4 and TRBJ2-5; TRBD2 agrees at 9 bases. V dropped 6 bases and J dropped 11; count of bases not matched to a gene: 16. The CDR3 spans 15 residues. CDR3 sequence (DNA): TGTGCCAGCAGACCAGCGGGAGGAGGTTCGTATGAGCAGTACTTC. It translates to CASRPAGGGSYEQYF.

In the case of this clonotype: The junction departs from the called germline gene at one end, perhaps through a read error. The chain employs TRBV7-8 and TRBJ2-1, with 7 bases lining up with TRBD1. The J call could be wrong; TRBJ2-7 is a better fit for the DNA end. Germline V CDR1 and CDR2: SGHVS, FQNEAQ. The CDR3 consists of 17 residues. Here the CDR3 DNA reads TGTACCAGCAGCCCCGGCCGGACAGGCCGAGCTTCCTACGAGCAGTACTTC. This gives the protein CTSSPGRTGRASYEQYF.

This clonotype was observed at least ten times. The gene calls are TRBV28 and TRBJ2-5; D might be TRBD2 (6 bases). The germline V and J ends were trimmed by 8 bases and 2 bases, with 12 bases remaining between them. CDR3 length: 13 residues. Germline loops: CDR1 MDHEN, CDR2 SYDVKM. The CDR3 DNA follows: TGTGCCAGCGGTCCTGGACTACAAGAGACCCAGTACTTC. Translation: CASGPGLQETQYF.

The V and J genes are TRBV7-2 and TRBJ1-2, with 7 bases that match TRBD1. Germline V lookup: CDR1 SGHTA, CDR2 FQGNSA. Unmatched junction bases numbered 4, after V lost 4 bases and J lost 2 bases. The CDR3 totals 14 residues. CDR3 residues: CASSSRQGNYGYTF. CDR3 bases: TGTGCCAGCAGCTCCCGACAGGGCAACTATGGCTACACCTTC.

The V and J genes are TRBV4-1 and TRBJ2-7; 9 bases line up with TRBD1. The CDR3 is 15 amino acids. The germline V gene has CDR1 MGHRA and CDR2 YSYEKL. V lost 2 bases and J lost 4; bases outside the gene matches: 6. The CDR3 coding sequence is TGCGCCAGCAGCCAACGGACAGGGGTTTTTTACGAGCAGTACTTC. Amino acids: CASSQRTGVFYEQYF.

V is TRBV6-2 or TRBV6-3 and J is TRBJ1-1; maybe TRBD1 (5 bases). The CDR3 extends over 14 amino acids. Germline V gives CDR1 MNHEY, CDR2 SVGEGT. The V end lost 9 bases, the J end lost 0 bases, and 14 bases lay between the germline ends. CDR3 protein: CASSTGFMNTEAFF. Here the CDR3 DNA reads TGTGCCAGTTCAACAGGCTTTATGAACACTGAAGCTTTCTTT.

The V call is TRBV20-1, the J call TRBJ2-1; 7 nucleotides match TRBD1. The J segment lost 8 bases and the V segment lost 0 bases, leaving 7 bases of the junction unmatched. The germline V gene encodes CDR1 DFQATT and CDR2 SNEGSKA (reference sequence). The CDR3 is 14 residues long. The CDR3 DNA reads as TGCAGTGCTAGAGACCGGGACAGTAGGCATGAGCAGTTCTTC. It specifies CSARDRDSRHEQFF.

This clonotype was counted between two and nine times. J is TRBJ2-1 and V is TRBV29-1; D is perhaps TRBD2 (5 bases). CDR1 SQVTM and CDR2 ANQGSEA come from the germline V gene. V was cut by 2 bases and J by 9 bases, with 20 bases left in between. The CDR3 has 15 residues. The DNA of the CDR3 is TGCAGCGTTGAATTACAGAGAAATAACGGAGGTGAGCAGTTCTTC. Its protein is CSVELQRNNGGEQFF.

Concerning this clonotype: Relative to the germline gene, one junction end is altered; a read error may explain this. The chain uses TRBV4-1 and TRBJ2-7, with a tentative D call TRBD1 (6 bases). In germline, CDR1 is MGHRA, CDR2 YSYEKL. CDR3 length: 13 amino acids. The CDR3 DNA follows: TGCGCCTGCAGCCGCCCGGGACAACGCGAGCAGTACTTC. The encoded protein is CACSRPGQREQYF.

The chain joins TRBV4-1 to TRBJ1-2; 7 bases map to TRBD1. The V gene's germline CDR1 is MGHRA and CDR2 YSYEKL. V shed 0 bases, J shed 4 bases, and the junction held 5 bases outside the gene matches. The CDR3 extends over 15 amino acids. DNA for the CDR3: TGCGCCAGCAGCCAAGATAGGACAGGTCTCTATGGCTACACCTTC. Amino acid sequence: CASSQDRTGLYGYTF.

This clonotype was seen a few times. V gene TRBV4-2 combines with J gene TRBJ2-3; TRBD2 might be the D (6 bases). The CDR3 loop spans 16 amino acids. Per germline, CDR1 LGHNA and CDR2 YNFKEQ. Trimming removed 3 bases from V and 1 base from J, with 14 bases in between. CDR3 amino acids: CASSHLRELGTDTQYF. CDR3 coding DNA: TGTGCCAGCAGCCATCTCCGGGAGTTAGGCACAGATACGCAGTATTTT.

V gene TRBV27 combines with J gene TRBJ2-7, with TRBD2 as a possible D gene (6 bases). With 2 bases removed from V and 12 bases from J, the gap between germline ends came to 20 bases. Germline CDR1 reads MNHEY; CDR2 reads SMNVEV (reference sequence). The CDR3 totals 14 residues. The CDR3 nucleotides read TGTGCCAGCAGTTTACGACTAGATGCAGAGACCCGGTACTTC. The encoded protein is CASSLRLDAETRYF.

The sample holds a few counts of this clonotype. The chain has TRBV12-3 or TRBV12-4 and TRBJ2-4, with D unresolved. The J call may be mistaken, given a closer DNA end match to TRBJ2-7. The CDR3 is 15 amino acids. Written as DNA, the CDR3 is TGTGCCAGCAGTGCAGACACGGGCTGGATTTACGAGCAGTACTTC. It translates to CASSADTGWIYEQYF.